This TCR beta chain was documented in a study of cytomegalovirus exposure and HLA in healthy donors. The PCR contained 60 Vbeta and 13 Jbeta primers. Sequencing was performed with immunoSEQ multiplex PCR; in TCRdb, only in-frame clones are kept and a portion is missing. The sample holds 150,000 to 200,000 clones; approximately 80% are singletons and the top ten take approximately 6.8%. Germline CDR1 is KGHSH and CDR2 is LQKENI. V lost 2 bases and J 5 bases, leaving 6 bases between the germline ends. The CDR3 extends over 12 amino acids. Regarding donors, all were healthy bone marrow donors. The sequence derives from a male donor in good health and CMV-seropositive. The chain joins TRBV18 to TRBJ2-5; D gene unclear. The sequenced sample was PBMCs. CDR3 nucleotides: TGTGCCAGCTCACCAACGCGGGAGACCCAGTACTTC. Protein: CASSPTRETQYF.